Below, 26 T cell receptor beta chains from the same sample are listed, as sequenced in a study of vaccination and CD4 T cells after COVID-19. Their recognized antigens are unknown. Treatment noted: roughly 10-day PBMC culture with coronavirus spike peptide pools or control peptides (ViraFEST assay). Cultured CD4+ T cell DNA was sequenced using the Oncomine TCR Beta short-read assay. TCRdb reprocessed the PCR reads via MiXCR and lists one record per CDR3 protein. The repertoire consists of more than 9,500 distinct CDR3 sequences, with less than 55% occurring once and the leading ten covering 9% to 15%. The sequenced sample consisted of CD4+ T cells from blood, cultured in vitro. These TCRs come from a human donor who had recovered from COVID-19.

The rearrangement joins TRBV2 to TRBJ2-7, with D perhaps TRBD2 (6 bases). V lost 6 bases to trimming and J lost 4 bases, with 10 bases between them. Germline values: CDR1 SNHLY, CDR2 FYNNEI. The CDR3 contains 12 residues. As DNA, the CDR3 is TGTGCCAGCAGCCCAGCGGGTTACGAGCAGTACTTC. Encoded protein: CASSPAGYEQYF.

This rearrangement joins TRBV5-1 to TRBJ2-5; D ambiguous. The CDR3 runs 14 residues. Trimming pared 0 bases from V and 1 base from J, leaving 7 bases between. The germline gives CDR1 SGHRS, CDR2 YFSETQ. DNA for the CDR3: TGCGCCAGCAGCTTGGGCGGCGGCCAAGAGACCCAGTACTTC. Amino acid sequence: CASSLGGGQETQYF.

The sample holds a few counts of this clonotype. The chain recombines TRBV6-1 with TRBJ1-5, with D unclear. The CDR3 runs 16 residues. Germline CDR1 and CDR2: MNHNS and SASEGT. V was clipped by 3 bases and J by 1 base, with 13 bases between them. The CDR3 DNA sequence: TGTGCCAGCAGTGACGTTTGGCAGCGGAGCAATCAGCCCCAGCATTTT. It is translated as CASSDVWQRSNQPQHF.

The chain recombines TRBV7-6 with TRBJ2-7; the match to TRBD2 covers 9 bases. The CDR3 covers 15 residues. Germline lookup yields CDR1 SGHVS and CDR2 FNYEAQ. Trimming cost V 0 bases and J 5 bases; bases outside gene matches: 5. The CDR3 is CASSLAGSGSNEQYF. CDR3 sequence (DNA): TGTGCCAGCAGCTTAGCGGGTAGCGGGAGTAACGAGCAGTACTTC.

The CDR3 DNA reads TGTGCCAGCAGTGAAAGAAGGTTAACAGGGAGCACTGAAGCTTTCTTT. Translation gives CASSERRLTGSTEAFF. The J gene is TRBJ1-1, the V gene TRBV6-1, with D possibly being TRBD1 (6 bases). V lost 2 bases to trimming and J lost 4 bases, with 17 bases between them. This CDR3 contains 16 residues. Germline V lookup: CDR1 MNHNS, CDR2 SASEGT.

As DNA, the CDR3 is TGCGCCAGCAGCTCGCCCCAGAGCACAGATACGCAGTATTTT. This encodes CASSSPQSTDTQYF. J is TRBJ2-3 and V is TRBV5-1; no reliable D call. CDR1 is SGHRS, CDR2 YFSETQ, per germline. The CDR3 runs 14 residues. V lost 3 bases, J lost 0 bases, and 8 bases lay in between.

V and J are TRBV20-1 and TRBJ1-1; D is undetermined. Germline lookup yields CDR1 DFQATT and CDR2 SNEGSKA (reference sequence). Trimming took 4 bases from V and 11 from J, leaving 17 bases between them. The CDR3 length is 12 residues. CDR3 amino acids: CSAINVEVWAFF. The CDR3 nucleotides are TGCAGTGCTATCAATGTGGAGGTTTGGGCTTTCTTT.

The V call is TRBV5-6, the J call TRBJ2-2, with 7 bases aligning to TRBD2. V shed 4 bases, J shed 5 bases, and the junction held 8 bases outside the gene matches. Germline CDR1 and CDR2: SGHDT and YYEEEE. There are 15 residues in the CDR3. The CDR3 sequence is CASSPGGEGTGELFF. In nucleotides, the CDR3 is TGTGCCAGCAGCCCCGGTGGGGAGGGAACCGGGGAGCTGTTTTTT. The variable domain in full, completed from reference TRBV5-6 and TRBJ2-2, reads DAGVTQSPTHLIKTRGQQVTLRCSPKSGHDTVSWYQQALGQGPQFIFQYYEEEERQRGNFPDRFSGHQFPNYSSELNVNALLLGDSALYLCASSPGGEGTGELFFGEGSRLTVL.

This chain connects TRBV12-3 or TRBV12-4 to TRBJ2-5, with D unresolved. CDR3 length: 14 amino acids. Trimming removed 3 bases at V and 4 bases at J, with 12 bases between. In DNA, the CDR3 is TGTGCCAGCAGTTTGTGGCAGAATAGAGAGACCCAGTACTTC. Its translation: CASSLWQNRETQYF.

The chain is built from TRBV7-2 and TRBJ2-2; D might be TRBD1 or TRBD2, each matching 6 bases. V lost 7 bases and J lost 4, with 19 bases in between. Germline V lookup: CDR1 SGHTA, CDR2 FQGNSA. This CDR3 is 16 amino acids long. CDR3 bases: TGTGCCAGCAATCCAAGGGGCGGGACACTCACCGGGGAGCTGTTTTTT. This gives the protein CASNPRGGTLTGELFF.

The CDR3 nucleotides are TGTGCCAGCAGCTTGGTGACGCCGACTGAAGCTTTCTTT. The encoded protein is CASSLVTPTEAFF. The genes are TRBV7-9 and TRBJ1-1; unclear D gene. In germline, CDR1 is SEHNR, CDR2 FQNEAQ (reference sequence). This CDR3 contains 13 residues. The V end lost 3 bases, the J end lost 5 bases, and 10 bases lay between the germline ends. Using reference TRBV7-9 and TRBJ1-1 for the parts outside the CDR3, the full variable domain is DTGVSQNPRHKITKRGQNVTFRCDPISEHNRLYWYRQTLGQGPEFLTYFQNEAQLEKSRLLSDRFSAERPKGSFSTLEIQRTEQGDSAMYLCASSLVTPTEAFFGQGTRLTVV.

The V and J genes are TRBV6-5 and TRBJ1-2; D is uncertain. Germline CDR1 MNHEY, CDR2 SVGAGI. The CDR3 has 18 amino acids. V lost 0 bases, J lost 4 bases, and 21 bases lay in between. CDR3 amino acids: CASSYSMRPKGEGYGYTF. DNA for the CDR3: TGTGCCAGCAGTTACTCGATGAGGCCTAAGGGAGAGGGCTATGGCTACACCTTC.

In this sample, this clonotype turned up a few times. V usage is TRBV7-2 and J usage is TRBJ1-1; 9 bases align to TRBD1. Looked up from germline, CDR1 is SGHTA and CDR2 is FQGNSA. Trimming took 1 base from V and 11 from J; bases not matched to a gene: 5. The CDR3 totals 13 residues. The DNA for the CDR3 is TGTGCCAGCAGCTTAGGGGGACAGGGAGGGGCTTTCTTT. Its translation: CASSLGGQGGAFF.

The sample holds a few counts of this clonotype. The chain is built from TRBV20-1 and TRBJ2-2, with D unresolved. Trimming cost V 3 bases and J 0 bases, with 8 bases left between them. The CDR3 runs to 14 residues. CDR1 is DFQATT and CDR2 is SNEGSKA in the germline V gene (reference sequence). In nucleotides, the CDR3 is TGCAGTGCTAGGGCTCACACGAACACCGGGGAGCTGTTTTTT. Its translation: CSARAHTNTGELFF.

This clonotype appeared a single time. The chain couples TRBV5-1 to TRBJ2-7, with 7 positions matching TRBD2. The germline CDR1 and CDR2 sequences are SGHRS and YFSETQ. V trimming: 4 bases; J trimming: 3 bases; junction bases outside the gene matches: 7. This CDR3 is built from 14 residues. CDR3 bases: TGCGCCAGCAGCCCCGTAGCGGGTTTCTACGAGCAGTACTTC. It yields the protein CASSPVAGFYEQYF.

V gene TRBV20-1 combines with J gene TRBJ2-7, with D possibly matching TRBD2 (5 bases). This CDR3 region has 13 residues. V was clipped by 5 bases and J by 0 bases, with 11 bases between them. Germline assignment: CDR1 DFQATT and CDR2 SNEGSKA (reference sequence). CDR3 nucleotide sequence: TGCAGTGCTGGTCCCCGGGACTCCTACGAGCAGTACTTC. Translated: CSAGPRDSYEQYF.

The chain uses TRBV12-3 or TRBV12-4 and TRBJ1-1; 7 bases are a match to TRBD1. The trim removed 5 bases at V and 0 bases at J, leaving 3 bases unmatched. This CDR3 region has 14 residues. As DNA, the CDR3 is TGTGCCAGCAGTCCCAGGGGGATGAACACTGAAGCTTTCTTT. It codes for CASSPRGMNTEAFF.

The chain recombines TRBV30 with TRBJ1-2, with unresolved D. V lost 3 bases, J lost 0 bases, and 14 bases lay in between. The CDR3 is 15 residues long. Per germline, CDR1 GTSNPN and CDR2 SVGIG (reference sequence). This chain's CDR3 is CAWSYPGVTNYGYTF. CDR3 coding DNA: TGTGCCTGGAGCTATCCTGGGGTGACTAACTATGGCTACACCTTC.

Judged by abundance, this clonotype is medium-sized. The chain is built from TRBV10-1 and TRBJ2-3, with TRBD2 as a possible D gene (5 bases). The CDR3 loop spans 13 amino acids. Germline assignment: CDR1 WNHNN and CDR2 SYGVQD (reference sequence). Trimming removed 4 bases from V and 3 bases from J, with 8 bases in between. The CDR3 is CASSAWRTDTQYF. CDR3 nucleotide sequence: TGCGCCAGCAGTGCTTGGAGGACAGATACGCAGTATTTT.

This rearrangement joins TRBV29-1 to TRBJ1-1; D might be TRBD1 (6 bases). The CDR3 is 12 amino acids. Between the trimmed V and J ends, which lost 7 bases and 3 bases, there was a span of 12 bases. CDR1 is SQVTM and CDR2 is ANQGSEA in the germline V gene. This CDR3 reads CSAPGGHTEAFF. CDR3 coding DNA: TGCAGCGCCCCTGGGGGCCACACTGAAGCTTTCTTT.

This clonotype was seen a handful of times. V and J are TRBV24-1 and TRBJ2-2, with D unclear. V was trimmed by 7 bases and J by 2 bases, leaving 10 bases between them. The CDR3 is 14 residues long. From germline, CDR1 is KGHDR and CDR2 SFDVKD. In DNA, the CDR3 is TGTGCCACCAGGCCCAGCGCCAACACCGGGGAGCTGTTTTTT. Encoded protein: CATRPSANTGELFF.

The chain has TRBV24-1 and TRBJ1-5; TRBD1 is a possible D gene (5 bases). CDR1 KGHDR and CDR2 SFDVKD come from the germline V gene. Trimming took 3 bases from V and 3 from J, leaving 11 bases between them. There are 15 residues in the CDR3. The CDR3 is CATSDGGPNNQPQHF. CDR3 DNA: TGTGCCACCAGTGATGGGGGACCCAACAATCAGCCCCAGCATTTT.

The J gene is TRBJ1-2, the V gene TRBV19; D is uncertain. The V end lost 3 bases, the J end lost 4 bases, and 9 bases lay between the germline ends. The germline V gene encodes CDR1 LNHDA and CDR2 SQIVND (reference sequence). This CDR3 comprises 13 residues. The CDR3 protein is CASSIGSGYGYTF. The CDR3 region has the DNA TGTGCCAGTAGTATCGGGTCTGGCTATGGCTACACCTTC.

This sequence joins TRBV6-1 and TRBJ1-1; D is perhaps TRBD1 (6 bases). The CDR3 runs to 14 residues. Trimming pared 5 bases from V and 7 bases from J, leaving 17 bases between. Germline values: CDR1 MNHNS, CDR2 SASEGT. CDR3 sequence reads: CASSIDRGQVEAFF. The CDR3 nucleotides read TGTGCCAGCAGTATTGATCGGGGGCAAGTTGAAGCTTTCTTT.

V and J are TRBV20-1 and TRBJ2-1; tentative D call: TRBD2 (5 bases). The CDR3 is 12 residues long. Trimming left V 7 bases short and J 6 bases short, with 13 bases between. CDR1 and CDR2 (germline): DFQATT, SNEGSKA (reference sequence). In nucleotides, the CDR3 is TGCAGTGGAACTCGCGGGTTCAATGAGCAGTTCTTC. Its translation is CSGTRGFNEQFF.

The chain couples TRBV7-2 to TRBJ2-3; 11 bases agree with TRBD2. Germline V gene data show CDR1 as SGHTA and CDR2 as FQGNSA. The CDR3 length is 15 residues. The ends lost 5 bases at V and 4 bases at J; junction bases unmatched: 5. CDR3 nucleotide sequence: TGTGCCAGCAGCGGCGCTAGCGGGAGGTCAGATACGCAGTATTTT. Protein: CASSGASGRSDTQYF.